This T cell receptor (beta chain) was retrieved from a study of T-cell memory formation after mild COVID-19. Broader study findings: Of the contracting clones, CD4+ ones lay mainly in CM and EM, and CD8+ ones in EMRA.

At least ten counts were recorded for this clonotype. Its antigen is unknown. CDR1 and CDR2 from the germline V gene are DFQATT and SNEGSKA (reference sequence). The CDR3 is made up of 15 amino acids. V was clipped by 2 bases and J by 4 bases; unmatched bases: 6. TCRdb independently ran MiXCR on the 5' RACE reads; one entry per CDR3 protein. This table holds about 440,000 distinct CDR3 sequences, around 18% found once. Sequencing was performed on PBMCs or a T cell subset sorted from them (not recorded which). This receptor was identified in an adult woman who had mild COVID-19 (a few samples of this study predate the infection). Cell type and time point are not known. The chain is built from TRBV20-1 and TRBJ2-5; 11 nucleotides line up with TRBD2. The CDR3 nucleotides are TGCAGTGCTAGAACCCGACTAGCGGGACGAGAGACCCAGTACTTC. It translates to CSARTRLAGRETQYF.